This entry lists 3 T cell receptor beta chains sequenced from one sample in a study of human T cells and chemical hapten exposure listed by TCRdb under 2021. The time point tag for this specimen amounts to: patch test 2, 6 weeks after DPC sensitization. The treatment or condition label, as the study defines it: therapeutic diphenylcyclopropenone sensitization with weekly scalp DPC. The library was made by RACE. The sequencer listed for this sample is NextSeq 500. The raw public data were reprocessed by TCRdb itself: fastp quality trimming at Q25, MiXCR clonotype calling, in-frame beta chains only. Rows are combined by CDR3 protein, so each entry shows the most common genes and DNA. The sample table lists 90,000 to 110,000 distinct CDR3 sequences, 9% to 9.5% of them with a count of one. 3% to 4% of the sample is in the top ten clones. The sample was whole blood, taken in connection with sensitization to the hapten diphenylcyclopropenone (DPC). The receptor source for this set is a woman aged 40 to 49 with alopecia areata. Some clones in this sample may be carry-over from other donors' samples.

The chain uses TRBV6-5 and TRBJ1-1, with D maybe TRBD1 (5 bases). Germline values: CDR1 MNHEY, CDR2 SVGAGI. The CDR3 length is 14 residues. Trimming removed 0 bases at V and 5 bases at J, with 10 bases between. The DNA of the CDR3 is TGTGCCAGCAGTTACTCGGCAGGGAGAACTGAAGCTTTCTTT. Translating it yields CASSYSAGRTEAFF.

This clonotype was counted ten times or more. The rearrangement links TRBV6-5 to TRBJ1-1, with D unclear. CDR1 MNHEY and CDR2 SVGAGI come from the germline V gene. The CDR3 extends over 15 amino acids. Trimming removed 9 bases from V and 3 bases from J, with 20 bases in between. The CDR3 protein is CASTYSRFMDTEAFF. Written as DNA, the CDR3 is TGTGCCAGTACCTATTCTCGGTTTATGGACACTGAAGCTTTCTTT.

The chain uses TRBV12-3 or TRBV12-4 and TRBJ1-1; D is unresolved. Between the trimmed V and J ends, which lost 7 bases and 3 bases, there was a span of 21 bases. The CDR3 is 16 residues long. CDR3 in DNA: TGTGCCAGCACCCCCTGGAGAGGTATGTCCGACACTGAAGCTTTCTTT. This codes for CASTPWRGMSDTEAFF.